A selection of T cell receptor beta chains follows, all from one sample in a study of OX40 agonist ivuxolimab in advanced cancers. Generated by immunoSEQ multiplex PCR, the TCRdb table keeps only in-frame clones and is missing some. The table has 20,000 to 25,000 clones, more than 75% seen once. Source: CD4+ or CD8+ T cells sorted from blood, taken in a trial of the OX40 agonist ivuxolimab. All receptors come from an adult with an advanced solid tumor such as melanoma, head and neck, liver or kidney cancer. Each CDR3 is given with its conserved first and last residue. A D gene is named only where the DNA matches it firmly. Expanded clones are given a class, and other clones once, few, many or no size at all.

J gene,V gene,clone size,D gene,CDR3 DNA,CDR3 protein
TRBJ2-7,TRBV18,NA,NA,TGTGCCAGCTCACCAGTTGCAGGGTCCTACGAGCAGTACTTC,CASSPVAGSYEQYF
TRBJ2-3,TRBV6-5,once,NA,TGTGCCAGCAGTGTTACCGGGGGCACGAATACGCAGTATTTT,CASSVTGGTNTQYF
TRBJ1-1,TRBV4-3,NA,NA,TGCGCCAGCAGCCAAGATCTTGAGGGCCTCAGCGCTTTCTTT,CASSQDLEGLSAFF
TRBJ2-7,TRBV28,NA,NA,TGTGCCAGCAGTTTATGCAAAGAGGGTCCTGTTTGCTACGAGCAGTACTTC,CASSLCKEGPVCYEQYF
TRBJ2-7,TRBV6-1,NA,TRBD1,TGTGCCAGCAGTGGCTTCCGGGACAGTGGAGACTACGAGCAGTACTTC,CASSGFRDSGDYEQYF
TRBJ2-1,TRBV21-1,few,NA,TGTGCCAGCCACCGCGGCGGGGGCAATGAGCAGTTCTTC,CASHRGGGNEQFF
TRBJ2-7,TRBV18,NA,NA,TGTGCCAGCTCACCGGATCACGAGCAGTACTTC,CASSPDHEQYF
TRBJ1-2,TRBV6-5,once,NA,TGTGCCAGCAGTTACTCGATGGGCTATGGCTACACCTTC,CASSYSMGYGYTF
TRBJ2-7,TRBV5-6,NA,TRBD1,TGTGCCAGCAGCCATGGACAGGGCAGCGACGAGCAGTACTTC,CASSHGQGSDEQYF
TRBJ1-1,TRBV6-6,once,NA,TGTGCCAGCAGTCCAGGCGCCGGGAACACTGAAGCTTTCTTT,CASSPGAGNTEAFF
TRBJ1-1,TRBV4-1,NA,NA,TGCGCCAGCAGCCGGAGCCAGGGTGGCACTGAAGCTTTCTTT,CASSRSQGGTEAFF
TRBJ2-6,TRBV19,NA,NA,TGTGCCAGTAGTATAGGGAAGGGCTCTGGGGCCAACGTCCTGACTTTC,CASSIGKGSGANVLTF
TRBJ1-2,TRBV4-1,NA,NA,TGCGCCAGCAGCCAAGGGGGGACAACCTATGGCTACACCTTC,CASSQGGTTYGYTF
TRBJ2-1,TRBV6-6,NA,TRBD1,TGTGCCAGCAACCCCCTAGGACAGGGGGCCGATGAGCAGTTCTTC,CASNPLGQGADEQFF
TRBJ2-7,TRBV7-9,NA,TRBD2,TGTGCCAGCAGCCCGCCGGCGGGAGCCTACGAGCAGTACTTC,CASSPPAGAYEQYF
TRBJ1-5,TRBV7-2,NA,NA,TGTGCCAGCAGTTCGGGGGGGGCGGGATATCAGCCCCAGCATTTT,CASSSGGAGYQPQHF
TRBJ2-3,TRBV13,NA,TRBD2,TGTGCCAGCAGCACAACGTGGGAGGGCCGGTTCACAGATACGCAGTATTTT,CASSTTWEGRFTDTQYF
TRBJ2-7,TRBV5-8,NA,TRBD2,TGTGCCAGCAGCTTGGGGGGAGGGTTTCCGTACGAGCAGTACTTC,CASSLGGGFPYEQYF
TRBJ2-3,TRBV29-1,NA,NA,TGCAGCGGGGGCGGGGCCAACACAGATACGCAGTATTTT,CSGGGANTDTQYF
TRBJ2-1,TRBV2,NA,TRBD2,TGTGCCAGCAGTTACCGGGAGGCTCAGTTCTTC,CASSYREAQFF
TRBJ2-5,TRBV9,medium-sized,TRBD2,TGTGCCAGCAGCAGGACCGGGACTAACCAAGAGACCCAGTACTTC,CASSRTGTNQETQYF
TRBJ1-2,TRBV28,NA,TRBD1,TGTGCCAGCAGCCTAACAGGGGATCATAACTATGGCTACACCTTC,CASSLTGDHNYGYTF
TRBJ1-1,TRBV10-1,NA,NA,TGCGCCAGCAGTGAGGTACTGAACACTGAAGCTTTCTTT,CASSEVLNTEAFF
TRBJ1-5,TRBV4-1,NA,TRBD1,TGCGCCAGCAGCCCCATGGGGACAGGGAAAAATCAGCCCCAGCATTTT,CASSPMGTGKNQPQHF
TRBJ1-6,TRBV4-3,NA,NA,TGCGCCAGCAGCCAAGATCGGGGGACCTCCAGATCACCCCTCCACTTT,CASSQDRGTSRSPLHF
TRBJ1-4,TRBV7-6,NA,TRBD1,TGTGCCAGCAGCTTAACCCGACAGGGGTTAGGTGAAAAACTGTTTTTT,CASSLTRQGLGEKLFF
TRBJ1-1,TRBV19,NA,TRBD1,TGTGCCAGTAGTACCCTGACAGGGGCTATGAACACTGAAGCTTTCTTT,CASSTLTGAMNTEAFF
TRBJ1-5,TRBV10-2,NA,NA,TGCGCCAGCAGGGCGGCCGGGGACCAGCCCCAGCATTTT,CASRAAGDQPQHF
TRBJ1-1,TRBV4-3,NA,NA,TGCGCCAGCAGCCAAGAATGGGAGGGAACTGAAGCTTTCTTT,CASSQEWEGTEAFF
TRBJ1-1,TRBV9,NA,NA,TGTGCCAGCAGCGTATGGTCCGAGGACACTGAAGCTTTCTTT,CASSVWSEDTEAFF
TRBJ1-5,TRBV27,NA,NA,TGTGCCAGCAGTTTCGTGGGAAGTCAGCCCCAGCATTTT,CASSFVGSQPQHF
TRBJ1-3,TRBV7-6,medium-sized,NA,TGTGCCACCTTGGATTGGGAGTCTGGAAACACCATATATTTT,CATLDWESGNTIYF
TRBJ1-2,TRBV27,NA,TRBD1,TGTGCCAGCAGTCCCCTGGGGGGTTTAGGGGGCGCAGGCTATGGCTACACCTTC,CASSPLGGLGGAGYGYTF
TRBJ1-1,TRBV7-2,NA,NA,TGTGCCAGCAGCTCATTTGACAGTAAAGTTGAAGCTTTCTTT,CASSSFDSKVEAFF
TRBJ2-3,TRBV9,NA,NA,TGTGCCAGCAGCGTAGAAGGGGGTAGAACAGATACGCAGTATTTT,CASSVEGGRTDTQYF
TRBJ1-4,TRBV6-5,NA,NA,TGTGCCAGCAGTTCCGTCGGGTCGGGTAATGAAAAACTGTTTTTT,CASSSVGSGNEKLFF
TRBJ2-2,TRBV27,NA,NA,TGTGCCAGCAGTTTAGAGGTCTGGGGCACCGGGGAGCTGTTTTTT,CASSLEVWGTGELFF
TRBJ2-7,TRBV6-5,NA,NA,TGTGCCAGCAGTTACTTACAGAACTCCTACGAGCAGTACTTC,CASSYLQNSYEQYF
TRBJ1-6,TRBV7-9,few,NA,TGTGCCAGCAGCTACGACGGGGGCGCGAGGAATTCACCCCTCCACTTT,CASSYDGGARNSPLHF
TRBJ2-1,TRBV19,NA,TRBD2,TGTGCCAGTAGTATCAACGTGGGGGGGGTCAATGAGCAGTTCTTC,CASSINVGGVNEQFF
TRBJ2-3,TRBV2,NA,NA,TGTGCCAGCAGGGACCGATCCACAGATACGCAGTATTTT,CASRDRSTDTQYF
TRBJ2-5,TRBV9,NA,NA,TGTGCCAGCAGCGTACATCTGCGAGAGACCCAGTACTTC,CASSVHLRETQYF
TRBJ1-1,TRBV4-1,NA,TRBD1,TGCGCCAGCAGCCATTCGGGACAGTTGAACACTGAAGCTTTCTTT,CASSHSGQLNTEAFF
TRBJ2-1,TRBV14,NA,TRBD2,TGTGCCAGCAGCGTTGGGACTAGCGGGGGTTACAATGAGCAGTTCTTC,CASSVGTSGGYNEQFF
TRBJ1-3,TRBV27,NA,NA,TGTGCCAGCCGGGAGGTTGGCTCTGGAAACACCATATATTTT,CASREVGSGNTIYF
TRBJ1-3,TRBV28,NA,NA,TGTGCCAGCAGAACGGACGGAATCTCTGGAAACACCATATATTTT,CASRTDGISGNTIYF
TRBJ2-3,TRBV9,NA,TRBD2,TGTGCCAGCAGCGCTAGCGGGATCACAGATACGCAGTATTTT,CASSASGITDTQYF
TRBJ1-2,TRBV5-4,NA,NA,TGTGCCAGCAGCTTGAATACTGGGTATGGCTACACCTTC,CASSLNTGYGYTF
TRBJ2-7,TRBV11-2,NA,NA,TGTGCCAGCAGCTTAGTTCTGGGGGAGCAGTACTTC,CASSLVLGEQYF
TRBJ1-4,TRBV6-6,large,NA,TGTGCCAGCAGTCCCCCTGACGGTGAAAAACTGTTTTTT,CASSPPDGEKLFF